The present T cell receptor beta chain was sequenced within a study of blood T cell repertoires in COVID-19. In the study overall: Samples came from the United States, Italy and Spain, spanning acute and convalescent COVID-19. T cells, B-cell-depleted T cells, or PBMCs supplied cDNA or gDNA.

Seattle cases were enrolled at active infection and followed longitudinally. Per the authors' pipeline: Nucleated cell number was recorded as an estimate derived from reference gene primer amplification. Produced via immunoSEQ multiplex PCR; TCRdb's table is partial and in-frame only. D and trimming were read from the DNA, whereas the V and J calls and clone size are those reported in that table. This repertoire shows about 370,000 clones, more than 70% found once; its top ten account for under 4%. The TCR was taken from a woman aged 25-40 years with COVID-19, enrolled during active disease. Input material: peripheral blood.

The CDR3 is CSVVFGNGEQYF. The DNA of the CDR3 is TGCAGCGTTGTCTTCGGGAACGGAGAGCAGTACTTC. This chain links TRBV29-1 with TRBJ2-7; TRBD2 might be the D (5 bases). CDR1 and CDR2 from the germline V gene are SQVTM and ANQGSEA. Trimming left V 4 bases short and J 7 bases short, with 14 bases between. CDR3 size: 12 residues.